The present entry profiles one TCR beta chain with its context. The record originates from a study of memory CD4+ T cells and cytomegalovirus serostatus. The sort gate was single viable CD3+CD4+CD8-CD45RO+ cells for memory CD4+ T cells. Donors' CMV status reflects serum IgG against pp150, pp28, p38, p52. CDR3 length: 15 residues. Germline assignment: CDR1 SGHDT and CDR2 YYEEEE. V was shortened by 4 bases and J by 2 bases, with 14 bases between the two germline ends. Assay used: immunoSEQ multiplex PCR; TCRdb lists only in-frame clones, some missing. The sample has some 73,000 clones; just under 80% are singletons.

This TCR derives from an adult in good health and CMV-seropositive. The sequenced material came from memory CD4+ T cells from blood. The chain has TRBV5-6 and TRBJ2-3, with TRBD1 as a possible D gene (6 bases). CDR3 region: CASSPLGGPTDTQYF. The CDR3 DNA reads TGTGCCAGCAGCCCACTAGGGGGTCCCACAGATACGCAGTATTTT.